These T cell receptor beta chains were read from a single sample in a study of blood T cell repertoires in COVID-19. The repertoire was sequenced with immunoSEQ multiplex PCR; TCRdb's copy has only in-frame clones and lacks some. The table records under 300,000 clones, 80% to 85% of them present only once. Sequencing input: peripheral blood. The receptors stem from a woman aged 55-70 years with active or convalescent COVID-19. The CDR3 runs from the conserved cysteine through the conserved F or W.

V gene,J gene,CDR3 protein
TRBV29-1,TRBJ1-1,CSVEGSGYTEAFF
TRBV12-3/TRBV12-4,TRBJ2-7,CASSLAQGFEQYF
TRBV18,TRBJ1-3,CASSRSATDRGNTIYF
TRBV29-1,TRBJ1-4,CSVGQAVEEKLFF
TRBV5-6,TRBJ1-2,CASSPSTGNSNYGYTF
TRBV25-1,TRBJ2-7,CASSAPLSYEQYF
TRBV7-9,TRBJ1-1,CASRPRTGENTEAFF
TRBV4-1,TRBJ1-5,CASSQAGTFGQPQHF
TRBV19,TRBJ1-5,CASRGQGNQPQHF
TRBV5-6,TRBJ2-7,CASSLVAGNSYEQYF
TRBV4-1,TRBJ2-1,CASSQPTSGYNEQFF
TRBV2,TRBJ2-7,CASSSDSSEQYF
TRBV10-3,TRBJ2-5,CASRLGETQYF
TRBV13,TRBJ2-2,CASSARQGIVDTGELFF
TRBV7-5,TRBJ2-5,CASLCVPLTQETQYF
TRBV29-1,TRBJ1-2,CSVEDTSGLGYTF
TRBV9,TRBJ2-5,CASSVAGVQETQYF
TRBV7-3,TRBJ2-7,CASSPGLTYEQYF
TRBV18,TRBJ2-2,CASSPGQGAAGELFF
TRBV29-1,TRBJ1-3,CSVKQTTTGNTIYF
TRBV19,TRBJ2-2,CASSIGLAGTGELFF
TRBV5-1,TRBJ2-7,CASSLGTGGYEQYF
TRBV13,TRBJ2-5,CASSSPWTSGETQYF
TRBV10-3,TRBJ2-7,CAISAAGVREEQYF
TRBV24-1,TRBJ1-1,CAPILESLRSQSAYYTEAFF
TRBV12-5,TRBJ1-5,CASGPTGASNQPQHF
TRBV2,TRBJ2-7,CATHGPRYYEQYF
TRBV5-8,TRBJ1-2,CASSPGKRWDYGYTF
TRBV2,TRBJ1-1,CASSDADRGSIEAFF
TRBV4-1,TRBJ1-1,CASSQVDTPNTEAFF
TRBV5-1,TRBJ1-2,CAARTGENGYTF
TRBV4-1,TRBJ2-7,CASSQDLSGGVAYEQYF
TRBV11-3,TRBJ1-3,CASSLQGGDGNTIYF
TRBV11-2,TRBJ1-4,CASSWFLGQGGEKLFF
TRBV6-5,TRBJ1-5,CASSFLPRGQFQPQHF
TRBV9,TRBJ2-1,CASTNRTGARYNEQFF
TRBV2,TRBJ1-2,CASPDNNYGYTF
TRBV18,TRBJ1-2,CASSVRDRELGYTF
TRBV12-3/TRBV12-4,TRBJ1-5,CASSPTGVQPQHF
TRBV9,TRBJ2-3,CASSPEPDITDTQYF
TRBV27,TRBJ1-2,CASSAQGAGVNYGYTF
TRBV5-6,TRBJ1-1,CASSLRGPSRNTEAFF
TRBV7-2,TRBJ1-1,CASSSRGDTEAFF
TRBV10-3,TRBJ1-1,CATSQGATEAFF
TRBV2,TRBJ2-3,CASSDALAGVTSTDTQYF
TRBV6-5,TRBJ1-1,CASRHRDPNTEAFF
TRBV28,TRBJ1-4,CASRLIRGSNEKLFF
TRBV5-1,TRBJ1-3,CASSPQGSGNTIYF
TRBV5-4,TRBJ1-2,CASSRTGTGYTF
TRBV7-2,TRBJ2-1,CASSLVGTGSSYNEQFF